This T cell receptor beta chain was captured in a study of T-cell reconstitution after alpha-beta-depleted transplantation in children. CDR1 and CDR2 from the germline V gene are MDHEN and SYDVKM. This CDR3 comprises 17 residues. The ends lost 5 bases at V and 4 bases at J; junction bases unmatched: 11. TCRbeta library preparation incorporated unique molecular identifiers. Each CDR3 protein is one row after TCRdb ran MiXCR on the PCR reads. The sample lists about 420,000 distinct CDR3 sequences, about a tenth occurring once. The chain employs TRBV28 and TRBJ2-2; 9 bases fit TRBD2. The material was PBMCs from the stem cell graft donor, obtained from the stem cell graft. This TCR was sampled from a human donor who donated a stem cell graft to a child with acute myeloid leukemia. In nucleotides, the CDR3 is TGTGCCAGCAGTCCCCTAGGGCTAGCGGGATTCACCGGGGAGCTGTTTTTT. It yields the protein CASSPLGLAGFTGELFF.